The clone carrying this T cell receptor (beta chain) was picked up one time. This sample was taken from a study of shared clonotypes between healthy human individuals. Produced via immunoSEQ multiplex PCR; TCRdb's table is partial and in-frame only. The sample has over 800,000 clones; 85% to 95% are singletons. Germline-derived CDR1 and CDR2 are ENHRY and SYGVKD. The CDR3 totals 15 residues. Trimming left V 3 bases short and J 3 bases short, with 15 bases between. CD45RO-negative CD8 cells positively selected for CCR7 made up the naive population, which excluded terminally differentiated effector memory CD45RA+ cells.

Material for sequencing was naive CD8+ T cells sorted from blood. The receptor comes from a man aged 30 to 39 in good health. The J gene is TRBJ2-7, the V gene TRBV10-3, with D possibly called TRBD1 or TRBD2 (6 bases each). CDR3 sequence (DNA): TGTGCCATCAGTGATCGGGGGCGCGATGTCTACGAGCAGTACTTC. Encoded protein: CAISDRGRDVYEQYF.